Shown below are 22 T cell receptor beta chains from a single sample sequenced in a study of CD4+ T cells in melanoma. Sequencing was performed with immunoSEQ multiplex PCR; in TCRdb, only in-frame clones are kept and a portion is missing. The data hold 15,000 to 20,000 clones, with roughly 85% observed a single time. The material sequenced was cells from a culture (not recorded whether cultured in vitro). These receptors were taken from a human donor with melanoma.

The chain employs TRBV7-8 and TRBJ1-4, with D possibly matching TRBD1 (6 bases). Between the trimmed V and J ends, which lost 3 bases and 7 bases, there was a span of 12 bases. The CDR3 runs 14 residues. The germline gives CDR1 SGHVS, CDR2 FQNEAQ. CDR3 sequence: CASSFSQGPEKLFF. CDR3 DNA: TGTGCCAGCAGCTTCTCACAGGGCCCTGAAAAACTGTTTTTT.

This sequence joins TRBV11-2 and TRBJ2-7, with D uncertain. Germline V CDR1 and CDR2: SGHAT, FQNNGV. Trimming stripped 2 bases from V and 6 bases from J, with 11 bases between. The CDR3 runs to 13 residues. In DNA, the CDR3 is TGTGCCAGCAGCTTACGGAGATATTTCGAGCAGTACTTC. Its translation is CASSLRRYFEQYF.

V gene TRBV7-8 combines with J gene TRBJ2-3; 10 positions agree with TRBD2. The CDR3 consists of 16 residues. Germline V lookup: CDR1 SGHVS, CDR2 FQNEAQ. V shed 5 bases and J 4 bases; nucleotides not matched to a gene: 9. The CDR3: CASSVRAGGSPDTQYF. The CDR3 coding sequence is TGTGCCAGCAGCGTCAGAGCGGGGGGGTCCCCAGATACGCAGTATTTT. The full variable domain, rest sourced from reference TRBV7-8 and TRBJ2-3, is GAGVSQSPRYKVAKRGQDVALRCDPISGHVSLFWYQQALGQGPEFLTYFQNEAQLDKSGLPSDRFFAERPEGSVSTLKIQRTQQEDSAVYLCASSVRAGGSPDTQYFGPGTRLTVL.

The V and J genes are TRBV2 and TRBJ2-2; tentatively, D is TRBD2 (6 bases). This CDR3 has 15 residues. Trimming took 6 bases from V and 4 from J, leaving 15 bases between them. Germline V CDR1 and CDR2: SNHLY, FYNNEI. CDR3 sequence (DNA): TGTGCCAGCAGGGAGGGACGGCGCAGCACCGGGGAGCTGTTTTTT. This codes for CASREGRRSTGELFF.

This chain connects TRBV29-1 to TRBJ1-4, with D tentatively TRBD1 (5 bases). Germline lookup yields CDR1 SQVTM and CDR2 ANQGSEA. The CDR3 contains 13 residues. Trimming removed 0 bases at V and 7 bases at J, with 9 bases between. This chain's CDR3 is CSVEDRESEKLFF. The CDR3 nucleotides are TGCAGCGTTGAAGACAGGGAGAGTGAAAAACTGTTTTTT.

This sequence joins TRBV9 and TRBJ1-3, with a weak D call TRBD1 (6 bases). The CDR3 is 18 amino acids. Germline V gives CDR1 SGDLS, CDR2 YYNGEE. V lost 4 bases and J 9 bases, leaving 29 bases between the germline ends. This CDR3 is CASSTRTDTRPGSVTIYF. Here the CDR3 DNA reads TGTGCCAGCAGCACCCGGACAGACACCAGGCCTGGATCGGTCACCATATATTTT.

The chain's CDR3 is CASSPGPNSPLHF. The CDR3 nucleotides read TGTGCCAGCAGCCCAGGACCTAATTCACCCCTCCACTTT. The V gene is TRBV5-4, the J gene TRBJ1-6, with D unresolved. Germline CDR1 is SGHNT and CDR2 is YYREEE (reference sequence). This CDR3 spans 13 amino acids. Trimming removed 4 bases from V and 6 bases from J, with 8 bases in between.

The sample holds one count of this clone. The chain has TRBV7-8 and TRBJ2-7; the D gene is possibly TRBD1 (6 bases). This CDR3 is built from 15 residues. Between the trimmed V and J ends, which lost 5 bases and 0 bases, there was a span of 14 bases. CDR1 is SGHVS, CDR2 FQNEAQ, per germline. DNA for the CDR3: TGTGCCAGCAGCCCCCAGGGGAGTAGCTCCTACGAGCAGTACTTC. Translated, it gives CASSPQGSSSYEQYF.

V gene TRBV2 combines with J gene TRBJ1-2, with TRBD1 matching 9 bases. Germline V gives CDR1 SNHLY, CDR2 FYNNEI. The CDR3 sequence is 16 residues long. V was clipped by 6 bases and J by 1 base; unmatched bases: 9. CDR3 protein: CASSGLETGGNYGYTF. The CDR3 nucleotides read TGTGCCAGCAGCGGTCTGGAGACAGGGGGTAACTATGGCTACACCTTC. The full variable domain, completed using reference TRBV2 and TRBJ1-2, is EPEVTQTPSHQVTQMGQEVILRCVPISNHLYFYWYRQILGQKVEFLVSFYNNEISEKSEIFDDQFSVERPDGSNFTLKIRSTKLEDSAMYFCASSGLETGGNYGYTFGSGTRLTVV.

This chain connects TRBV21-1 to TRBJ1-5; the table's TRBD1 call for D was not verified on the DNA. TRBV21-1 constitutes a pseudogene. The CDR3 is 16 amino acids. DNA for the CDR3: TGTGCCAGCAGCAAAGTAGGGCAGGGTCGACATCAGCCCCAGCATTTT. This translates into CASSKVGQGRHQPQHF.

This clone was found once. This rearrangement joins TRBV5-1 to TRBJ1-1; D is unclear. The length of the CDR3 is 14 residues. Germline CDR1 is SGHRS and CDR2 is YFSETQ. V gave up 0 bases and J gave up 8 bases, with 14 bases separating them. DNA of the CDR3: TGCGCCAGCAGCTTGGCGGGGTCGTTTGGCGAAGCTTTCTTT. It encodes CASSLAGSFGEAFF.

V is TRBV5-4 and J is TRBJ1-2; possibly TRBD1 for D (5 bases). Trimming stripped 0 bases from V and 2 bases from J, with 14 bases between. The CDR3 consists of 16 residues. Germline V gives CDR1 SGHNT, CDR2 YYREEE (reference sequence). This CDR3 reads CASSLEVGAANYGYTF. The CDR3 DNA is TGTGCCAGCAGCTTGGAAGTTGGGGCCGCCAACTATGGCTACACCTTC.

This clone was counted between two and nine times. This chain's CDR3 is CASSVSWAGELFF. The CDR3 coding sequence is TGTGCCAGCAGCGTATCCTGGGCCGGGGAGCTGTTTTTT. V and J are TRBV9 and TRBJ2-2, with D unclear. From germline, CDR1 is SGDLS and CDR2 YYNGEE. The CDR3 has 13 residues. Trimming cost V 1 base and J 6 bases, with 7 bases left between them.

This chain joins TRBV15 and TRBJ2-1; possibly TRBD1 for D (6 bases). Trimming took off 1 base at V and 2 bases at J, with 12 bases between the two ends. Germline V gives CDR1 LNHNV, CDR2 YYDKDF (reference sequence). The CDR3 has 16 residues. The CDR3 DNA reads as TGTGCCACCAGCAGAGGCAGGGGAGTTACCTACAATGAGCAGTTCTTC. This gives the protein CATSRGRGVTYNEQFF.

This chain connects TRBV5-4 to TRBJ2-7; D gene ambiguous. V lost 6 bases to trimming and J lost 6 bases, with 19 bases between them. From germline, CDR1 is SGHNT and CDR2 YYREEE (reference sequence). This CDR3 has 14 amino acids. CDR3 nucleotide sequence: TGTGCCAGCACCCCGGATCCCGGAACGCGCGAGCAGTACTTC. Translation gives CASTPDPGTREQYF.

Only one count was recorded for this clone. This chain connects TRBV20-1 to TRBJ2-3; D not certain. Germline CDR1 reads DFQATT; CDR2 reads SNEGSKA (reference sequence). Trimming stripped 3 bases from V and 2 bases from J, with 0 bases between. The CDR3 sequence is 10 residues long. The CDR3 region is CSASTDTQYF. The CDR3 DNA reads TGCAGTGCTAGCACAGATACGCAGTATTTT.

V gene TRBV30 combines with J gene TRBJ1-1; D is unresolved. The CDR3 sequence is 15 residues long. V was pared by 0 bases and J by 0 bases, with 11 bases between. Per germline, CDR1 GTSNPN and CDR2 SVGIG (reference sequence). CDR3 sequence (DNA): TGTGCCTGGAGTGTAGGAGGACTCATGAACACTGAAGCTTTCTTT. It is translated as CAWSVGGLMNTEAFF.

The CDR3 DNA follows: TGTGCTAGTGGGCGGGACTTTGGTCACACCGGGGAGCTGTTTTTT. This sequence encodes CASGRDFGHTGELFF. The chain combines TRBV12-5 with TRBJ2-2, with TRBD2 as a possible D gene (6 bases). The CDR3 covers 15 residues. Per germline, CDR1 LGHNT and CDR2 FRNRAP. V dropped 6 bases and J dropped 3 bases, with 14 bases sitting between them.

The gene calls are TRBV7-9 and TRBJ2-2; 9 bases are shared with TRBD1. This CDR3 region has 16 residues. CDR1 is SEHNR, CDR2 FQNEAQ, per germline (reference sequence). Unmatched junction bases numbered 7, after V lost 5 bases and J lost 3 bases. The CDR3 DNA reads TGTGCCAGCAGCACCGGGACAGGGTTTTACACCGGGGAGCTGTTTTTT. Amino acids: CASSTGTGFYTGELFF.

The chain joins TRBV9 to TRBJ2-5; TRBD2 agrees at 12 bases. This CDR3 contains 16 residues. The germline V gene encodes CDR1 SGDLS and CDR2 YYNGEE. V lost 2 bases to trimming and J lost 4 bases; unmatched junction nucleotides: 6. CDR3 loop: CASSVGTSGRLETQYF. The CDR3 DNA is TGTGCCAGCAGCGTTGGGACTAGCGGGCGACTAGAGACCCAGTACTTC. Variable domain in full (rest from reference TRBV9 and TRBJ2-5): DSGVTQTPKHLITATGQRVTLRCSPRSGDLSVYWYQQSLDQGLQFLIQYYNGEERAKGNILERFSAQQFPDLHSELNLSSLELGDSALYFCASSVGTSGRLETQYFGPGTRLLVL.

This chain joins TRBV10-1 and TRBJ2-1; D is undetermined. V lost 2 bases and J 7 bases, leaving 3 bases between the germline ends. The CDR3 has 11 amino acids. The germline gives CDR1 WNHNN, CDR2 SYGVQD (reference sequence). CDR3 bases: TGCGCCAGCAGTGAGGGGAATGAGCAGTTCTTC. Translation: CASSEGNEQFF.

The rearrangement links TRBV7-2 to TRBJ2-7; maybe TRBD2 (6 bases). Germline CDR1 SGHTA, CDR2 FQGNSA. The CDR3 is 15 amino acids. Between the trimmed V and J ends, which lost 5 bases and 4 bases, there was a span of 18 bases. The CDR3 DNA sequence: TGTGCCAGCAGCCCGAGAGGAGGGTTCTTGTACGAGCAGTACTTC. This encodes CASSPRGGFLYEQYF.